Listed below are T cell receptor beta chains from one sample, sequenced in a study of long-term antiretroviral therapy in people with HIV. Data came from immunoSEQ multiplex PCR; TCRdb stores just in-frame clones and leaves some out. The sample shows about 20,000 clones, approximately 81% of them seen only once. The material sequenced was unsorted PBMCs, taken roughly 2.3 years after starting antiretroviral therapy. Receptors originate from a man aged 40-50 years with HIV. The CDR3 runs from the conserved cysteine through the conserved F or W. D genes are given only for firm matches. The size field is filled for only some rows; it gives once, few, many or a size class.

TRBJ2-1,NA,TRBD2,TRBV2,CASGLTGTSGNEQFF,TGTGCCAGCGGATTAACCGGGACTAGCGGCAATGAGCAGTTCTTC
TRBJ2-3,NA,TRBD2,TRBV5-4,CASSDGTSGGNTQYF,TGTGCCAGCAGCGATGGGACTAGCGGGGGGAATACGCAGTATTTT
TRBJ2-7,NA,NA,TRBV7-8,CASSPRHDPYEQYF,TGTGCCAGCAGCCCCAGACACGACCCGTACGAGCAGTACTTC
TRBJ1-6,NA,NA,TRBV5-5,CASSMLQVNSPLHF,TGTGCCAGCAGCATGCTGCAGGTGAATTCACCCCTCCACTTT
TRBJ1-1,NA,TRBD1,TRBV5-4,CASSESGGYTEAFF,TGTGCCAGCAGCGAATCAGGGGGTTACACTGAAGCTTTCTTT
TRBJ2-3,NA,NA,TRBV7-2,CASSWGGRSTDTQYF,TGTGCCAGCAGCTGGGGGGGGCGCAGCACAGATACGCAGTATTTT
TRBJ2-5,NA,NA,TRBV15,CATSRAVAGTQYF,TGTGCCACCAGCAGAGCGGTAGCCGGGACCCAGTACTTC
TRBJ1-1,NA,NA,TRBV7-3,CASSLTRANTEAFF,TGTGCCAGCAGCTTAACGAGGGCGAACACTGAAGCTTTCTTT
TRBJ2-7,NA,NA,TRBV29-1,CSVRSYSYEQYF,TGCAGCGTCCGGTCCTACTCCTACGAGCAGTACTTC
TRBJ1-1,NA,TRBD1,TRBV30,CAWSTQGAQTEAFF,TGTGCCTGGAGTACCCAGGGGGCGCAGACTGAAGCTTTCTTT
TRBJ2-3,NA,NA,TRBV23-1,CASSQTDTQYF,TGCGCCAGCAGTCAAACAGATACGCAGTATTTT
TRBJ1-4,NA,NA,TRBV18,CASSPLQGIGEKLFF,TGTGCCAGCTCACCACTGCAGGGGATAGGCGAAAAACTGTTTTTT
TRBJ1-2,NA,TRBD1,TRBV10-2,CASSDAILPGQGDYGYTF,TGCGCCAGCAGTGACGCAATCCTTCCGGGACAGGGAGACTATGGCTACACCTTC
TRBJ1-2,NA,NA,TRBV5-1,CASSKDRENGYTF,TGCGCCAGCAGCAAGGACCGGGAGAATGGCTACACCTTC
TRBJ2-1,NA,NA,TRBV11-2,CASLLTSRSSYNEQFF,TGTGCCAGCCTCCTGACCAGCAGGAGCTCCTACAATGAGCAGTTCTTC
TRBJ1-5,NA,NA,TRBV19,CASSSPRRESNQPQHF,TGTGCCAGTAGTTCCCCCCGACGGGAGAGCAATCAGCCCCAGCATTTT
TRBJ2-1,NA,NA,TRBV28,CASSPLTRSRGTINEQFF,TGTGCCAGCAGCCCCTTAACAAGATCCAGGGGTACAATCAATGAGCAGTTCTTC
TRBJ2-2,few,NA,TRBV7-6,CASSLVSVTNTGELFF,TGTGCCAGCAGCTTAGTGTCAGTAACGAACACCGGGGAGCTGTTTTTT
TRBJ1-2,NA,NA,TRBV29-1,CSVVQNANYGYTF,TGCAGCGTTGTACAGAATGCTAACTATGGCTACACCTTC
TRBJ2-3,NA,TRBD2,TRBV10-3,CAISESWRAGGNTDTQYF,TGTGCCATCAGTGAGTCGTGGCGAGCGGGAGGTAACACAGATACGCAGTATTTT
TRBJ2-2,NA,TRBD2,TRBV27,CASSLLWGRGGPGELFF,TGTGCCAGCAGTCTCCTCTGGGGGCGGGGGGGCCCCGGGGAGCTGTTTTTT
TRBJ1-6,NA,TRBD1,TRBV7-9,CASSFAGGLNSPLHF,TGTGCCAGCAGCTTCGCAGGGGGCCTTAATTCACCCCTCCACTTT
TRBJ2-3,NA,NA,TRBV7-2,CASSLVARDTQYF,TGTGCCAGCAGCTTAGTAGCTAGAGATACGCAGTATTTT
TRBJ1-6,few,NA,TRBV7-9,CASSPAMGDGAPLHF,TGTGCCAGCAGCCCAGCTATGGGTGATGGGGCACCCCTCCACTTT
TRBJ2-6,NA,TRBD2,TRBV28,CASSLVGLAASGANVLTF,TGTGCCAGCAGTTTAGTTGGGCTAGCGGCCTCTGGGGCCAACGTCCTGACTTTC
TRBJ1-2,once,NA,TRBV7-9,CASSLGQASTLRSITF,TGTGCCAGCAGCTTAGGACAGGCCAGCACCCTTCGTTCGATCACCTTC
TRBJ2-2,few,NA,TRBV11-2,CASSLGFTGELFF,TGTGCCAGCAGCCTAGGCTTTACCGGGGAGCTGTTTTTT
TRBJ1-3,once,TRBD1,TRBV9,CASSATDRGRNTIYF,TGTGCCAGCAGCGCCACCGACAGGGGACGAAACACCATATATTTT
TRBJ2-7,NA,NA,TRBV28,CASIQDSTYEQYF,TGTGCCAGCATCCAGGACAGTACCTACGAGCAGTACTTC
TRBJ2-7,NA,NA,TRBV27,CASSLGLTYEQYF,TGTGCCAGCAGTTTGGGGTTAACCTACGAGCAGTACTTC
TRBJ2-3,NA,NA,TRBV7-9,CASDSGDTQYF,TGTGCCAGCGACTCGGGAGATACGCAGTATTTT
TRBJ2-1,NA,TRBD2,TRBV10-2,CASSDPRSSGRGRGEQFF,TGCGCCAGCAGTGACCCAAGGTCTAGCGGGAGGGGGAGGGGTGAGCAGTTCTTC
TRBJ2-3,NA,TRBD2,TRBV7-2,CASSPRGLAVSDTQYF,TGTGCCAGCAGCCCACGGGGTCTAGCGGTCTCAGATACGCAGTATTTT
TRBJ2-5,NA,NA,TRBV19,CASARARGETQYF,TGTGCCAGCGCCCGGGCCCGAGGGGAGACCCAGTACTTC
TRBJ2-3,NA,TRBD2,TRBV7-2,CASSFGGASDTQYF,TGTGCCAGCAGCTTCGGGGGGGCATCAGATACGCAGTATTTT
TRBJ1-2,few,NA,TRBV7-6,CASSPPQYRDLHNGYTF,TGTGCCAGCAGCCCCCCCCAGTACAGGGACCTCCATAATGGCTACACCTTC
TRBJ1-2,NA,TRBD1,TRBV2,CASNLQGQGVQGYTF,TGTGCCAGCAATCTGCAGGGGCAGGGGGTCCAGGGCTACACCTTC
TRBJ2-3,few,NA,TRBV28,CASSLPSELTDTQYF,TGTGCCAGCAGTTTACCCTCGGAGCTCACAGATACGCAGTATTTT
TRBJ2-2,NA,NA,TRBV9,CASSVQGAGELFF,TGTGCCAGCAGCGTACAAGGGGCCGGGGAGCTGTTTTTT
TRBJ1-1,NA,NA,TRBV10-3,CAISESWTTYSEAFF,TGTGCCATCAGTGAGTCGTGGACGACATACTCTGAAGCTTTCTTT
TRBJ1-1,NA,NA,TRBV5-1,CASSLETYMNTEAFF,TGCGCCAGCAGCTTGGAGACATACATGAACACTGAAGCTTTCTTT
TRBJ1-3,few,TRBD1,TRBV6-1,CASSGIPIDRVTGNTIYF,TGTGCCAGCAGTGGGATCCCTATAGACAGGGTGACTGGAAACACCATATATTTT
TRBJ2-1,NA,NA,TRBV11-2,CASSGNEQFF,TGTGCCAGCAGCGGTAATGAGCAGTTCTTC
TRBJ1-4,NA,NA,TRBV4-2,CASSQEAPGGLGEKLFF,TGTGCCAGCAGCCAAGAAGCCCCCGGGGGGTTAGGGGAAAAACTGTTTTTT
TRBJ1-2,NA,TRBD1,TRBV6-1,CASTERAGGSYGYTF,TGTGCCAGCACCGAAAGGGCAGGGGGCAGTTATGGCTACACCTTC
TRBJ2-3,NA,NA,TRBV7-2,CASRGSHTDTQYF,TGTGCCAGCCGAGGGTCTCACACAGATACGCAGTATTTT
TRBJ2-4,NA,NA,TRBV5-8,CASSLYRLSKNIQYF,TGTGCCAGCAGCTTGTACCGTCTGTCCAAAAACATTCAGTACTTC
TRBJ2-7,few,TRBD2,TRBV2,CASSVYGSGSSYEQYF,TGTGCCAGCAGTGTTTACGGTAGCGGGAGCTCATACGAGCAGTACTTC
TRBJ2-3,large,NA,TRBV7-9,CASSSWRGSGDTQYF,TGTGCCAGCAGCTCATGGCGGGGCTCAGGAGATACGCAGTATTTT
TRBJ2-7,NA,NA,TRBV7-9,CASSLSQVKYF,TGTGCCAGCAGCTTATCACAGGTCAAGTACTTC
TRBJ2-1,NA,NA,TRBV12-5,CASGQSRGVDDEQFF,TGTGCTAGTGGCCAGTCGAGAGGCGTCGACGATGAGCAGTTCTTC
TRBJ2-3,NA,NA,TRBV7-2,CASNPNTGGDTQYF,TGTGCCAGCAACCCAAATACGGGTGGAGATACGCAGTATTTT
TRBJ2-3,NA,TRBD2,TRBV19,CASTGLASGTDTQYF,TGTGCCAGTACCGGACTAGCCTCTGGCACAGATACGCAGTATTTT
TRBJ2-2,NA,NA,TRBV6-6,CASSPRTASTGELFF,TGTGCCAGTAGCCCCCGGACAGCTTCGACCGGGGAGCTGTTTTTT
TRBJ1-5,NA,NA,TRBV27,CASSFILPGVGGSQPQHF,TGTGCCAGCAGTTTTATCCTCCCCGGCGTGGGGGGCAGTCAGCCCCAGCATTTT